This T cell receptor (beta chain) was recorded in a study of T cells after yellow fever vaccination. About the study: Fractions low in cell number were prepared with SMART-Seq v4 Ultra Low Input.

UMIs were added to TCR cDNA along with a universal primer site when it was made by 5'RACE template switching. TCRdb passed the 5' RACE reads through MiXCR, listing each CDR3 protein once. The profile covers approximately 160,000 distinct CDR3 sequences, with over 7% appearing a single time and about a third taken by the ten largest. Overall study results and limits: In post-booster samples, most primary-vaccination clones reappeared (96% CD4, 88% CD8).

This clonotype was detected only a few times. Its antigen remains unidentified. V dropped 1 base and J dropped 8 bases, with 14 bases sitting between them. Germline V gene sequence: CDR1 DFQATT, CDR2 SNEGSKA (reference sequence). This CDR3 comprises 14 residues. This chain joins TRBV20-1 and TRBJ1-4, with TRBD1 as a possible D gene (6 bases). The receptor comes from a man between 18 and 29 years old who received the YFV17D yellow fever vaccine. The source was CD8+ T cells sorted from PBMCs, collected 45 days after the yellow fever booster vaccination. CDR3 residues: CSARGGRGKEKLFF. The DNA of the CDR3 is TGCAGTGCTAGAGGAGGCAGGGGAAAAGAAAAACTGTTTTTT.